A single TCR beta chain is shown here with its context. This record comes from a study of ipilimumab plus nivolumab after autologous stem cell transplantation. Across the study: Typical patient got roughly 5 ipilimumab doses and roughly 8 nivolumab doses (median). Myeloma cases were transplant-naive high-risk or relapsed within 3 years post first autologous transplant.

The protocol was immunoSEQ multiplex PCR, while the TCRdb copy is restricted to in-frame clones and leaves out a portion. The sample lists roughly 40,000 clones, about 91% occurring once. Starting 14 to 28 days after autologous transplant, ipilimumab 1 mg/kg was given. Dosing: nivolumab 3 mg/kg IV, weeks 1, 4, 7, 10, then every two weeks to week 26. This specimen was PBMCs, taken in a trial of ipilimumab plus nivolumab as post-transplant consolidation. The TCR originated in a male donor with multiple myeloma.

The CDR3 sequence: CASSLGGGDADTQYF. CDR3 in DNA: TGCGCCAGCAGCTTGGGGGGAGGTGATGCAGATACGCAGTATTTT. The rearrangement uses TRBV5-1 and TRBJ2-3; weak D call: TRBD2 (6 bases). The CDR3 has 15 amino acids. Germline V lookup: CDR1 SGHRS, CDR2 YFSETQ. Trimming left V 0 bases short and J 4 bases short, with 12 bases between.